The present entry profiles one TCR beta chain with its context. The antigen remains unidentified. This specimen belongs to a study of post-analysis software for immune sequencing data. General study points: Compared with controls, patients had more of 4 to 6 TRBV segments, including TRBV5-6, TRBV5-1 and TRBV20-1.

cDNA libraries of TCR beta carried unique molecular identifiers. TCRdb re-analysed the PCR reads in MiXCR, keeping a single row per CDR3 protein. This table holds roughly 600,000 distinct CDR3 sequences, around 40% found once. The CDR3 runs 15 residues. Losses at the gene ends were 4 bases for V and 8 bases for J; bases not matched to a gene: 8. Sequencing input: blood. This clonotype was sampled from a girl aged 10 to 17 with multiple sclerosis. The chain links TRBV12-3 or TRBV12-4 to TRBJ2-1; TRBD2 agrees at 10 bases. The CDR3 DNA follows: TGTGCCAGCAGTTGGCTAGCGGGAGACACCCATGAGCAGTTCTTC. Protein product: CASSWLAGDTHEQFF.